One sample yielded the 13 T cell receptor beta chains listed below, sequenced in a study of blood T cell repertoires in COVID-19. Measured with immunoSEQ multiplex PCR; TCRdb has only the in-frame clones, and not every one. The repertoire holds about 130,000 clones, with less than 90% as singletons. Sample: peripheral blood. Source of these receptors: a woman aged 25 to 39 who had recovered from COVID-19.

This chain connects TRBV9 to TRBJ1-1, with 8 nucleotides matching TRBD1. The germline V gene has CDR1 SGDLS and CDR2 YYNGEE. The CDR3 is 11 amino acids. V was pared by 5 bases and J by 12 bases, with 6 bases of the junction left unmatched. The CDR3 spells CASRGQGRTFF. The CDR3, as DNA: TGTGCCAGCAGAGGACAGGGTCGGACTTTCTTT.

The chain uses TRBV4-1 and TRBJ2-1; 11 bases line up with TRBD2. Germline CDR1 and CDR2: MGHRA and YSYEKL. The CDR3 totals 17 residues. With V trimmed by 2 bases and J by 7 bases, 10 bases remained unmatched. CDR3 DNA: TGCGCCAGCAGCCAATCGCCGACTAGCGGGATTGAGAATGAGCAGTTCTTC. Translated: CASSQSPTSGIENEQFF.

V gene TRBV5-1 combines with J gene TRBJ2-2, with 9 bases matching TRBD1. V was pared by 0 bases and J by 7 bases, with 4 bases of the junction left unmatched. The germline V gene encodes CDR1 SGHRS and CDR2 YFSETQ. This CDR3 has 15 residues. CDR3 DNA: TGCGCCAGCAGCTTGGAACAGGGGGCCGGCGGGGAGCTGTTTTTT. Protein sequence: CASSLEQGAGGELFF.

The CDR3 loop is CASSYPLGGNYNEQFF. The CDR3 nucleotides read TGTGCCAGCAGTTACCCCCTGGGAGGGAACTACAATGAGCAGTTCTTC. V is TRBV6-5 and J is TRBJ2-1, with 7 positions matching TRBD2. In germline, CDR1 is MNHEY, CDR2 SVGAGI. The ends lost 2 bases at V and 3 bases at J; junction bases unmatched: 7. The CDR3 sequence is 16 residues long.

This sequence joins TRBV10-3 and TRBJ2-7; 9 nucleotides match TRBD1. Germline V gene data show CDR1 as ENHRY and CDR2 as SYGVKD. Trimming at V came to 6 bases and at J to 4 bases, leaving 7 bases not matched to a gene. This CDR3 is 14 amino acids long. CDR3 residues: CAISLGQGEYEQYF. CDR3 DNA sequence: TGTGCCATCAGCCTGGGACAGGGAGAATACGAGCAGTACTTC.

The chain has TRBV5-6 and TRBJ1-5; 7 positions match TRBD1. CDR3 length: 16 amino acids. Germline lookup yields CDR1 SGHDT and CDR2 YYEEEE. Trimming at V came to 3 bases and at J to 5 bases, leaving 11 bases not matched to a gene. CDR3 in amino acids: CASSSLRQGDHQPQHF. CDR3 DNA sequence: TGTGCCAGCAGCTCCTTGAGACAGGGCGATCATCAGCCCCAGCATTTT. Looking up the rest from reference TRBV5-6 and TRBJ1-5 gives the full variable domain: DAGVTQSPTHLIKTRGQQVTLRCSPKSGHDTVSWYQQALGQGPQFIFQYYEEEERQRGNFPDRFSGHQFPNYSSELNVNALLLGDSALYLCASSSLRQGDHQPQHFGDGTRLSIL.

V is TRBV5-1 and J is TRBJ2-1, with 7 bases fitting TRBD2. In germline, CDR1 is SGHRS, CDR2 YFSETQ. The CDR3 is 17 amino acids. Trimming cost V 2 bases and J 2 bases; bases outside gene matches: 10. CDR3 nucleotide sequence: TGCGCCAGCAGCTTTGGGCTAGCGGAGTCAACCTACAATGAGCAGTTCTTC. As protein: CASSFGLAESTYNEQFF.

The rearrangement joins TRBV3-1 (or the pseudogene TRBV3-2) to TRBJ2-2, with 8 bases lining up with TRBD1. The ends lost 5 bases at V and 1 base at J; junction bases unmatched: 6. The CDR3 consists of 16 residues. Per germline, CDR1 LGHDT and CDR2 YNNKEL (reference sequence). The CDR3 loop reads CASSFHRGENTGELFF. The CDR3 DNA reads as TGTGCCAGCAGCTTTCACAGGGGGGAGAACACCGGGGAGCTGTTTTTT.

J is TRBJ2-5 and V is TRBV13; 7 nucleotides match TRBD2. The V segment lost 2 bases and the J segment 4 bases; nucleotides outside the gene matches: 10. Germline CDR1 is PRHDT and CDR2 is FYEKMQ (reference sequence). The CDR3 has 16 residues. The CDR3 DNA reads TGTGCCAGCAGCTTATCTCTGGGAGGGCCTCGAGAGACCCAGTACTTC. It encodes CASSLSLGGPRETQYF.

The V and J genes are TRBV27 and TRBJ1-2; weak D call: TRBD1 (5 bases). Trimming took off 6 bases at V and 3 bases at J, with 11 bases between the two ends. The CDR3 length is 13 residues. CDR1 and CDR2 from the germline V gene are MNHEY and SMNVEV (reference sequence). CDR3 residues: CASSPGTHYGYTF. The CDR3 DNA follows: TGTGCCAGCAGCCCCGGGACTCACTATGGCTACACCTTC.

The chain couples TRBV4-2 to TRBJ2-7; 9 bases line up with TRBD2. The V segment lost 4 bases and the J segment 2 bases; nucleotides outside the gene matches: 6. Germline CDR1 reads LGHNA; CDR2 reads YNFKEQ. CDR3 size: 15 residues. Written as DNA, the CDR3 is TGTGCCAGCAGCCGATCTAGCGGGGAGCCCTACGAGCAGTACTTC. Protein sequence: CASSRSSGEPYEQYF.

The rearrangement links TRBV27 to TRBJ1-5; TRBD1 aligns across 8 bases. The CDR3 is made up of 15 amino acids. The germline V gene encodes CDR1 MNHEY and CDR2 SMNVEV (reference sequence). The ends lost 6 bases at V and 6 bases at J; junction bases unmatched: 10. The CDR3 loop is CASSSGQVVGQPQHF. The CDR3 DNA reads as TGTGCCAGCAGCTCGGGACAGGTGGTTGGTCAGCCCCAGCATTTT.

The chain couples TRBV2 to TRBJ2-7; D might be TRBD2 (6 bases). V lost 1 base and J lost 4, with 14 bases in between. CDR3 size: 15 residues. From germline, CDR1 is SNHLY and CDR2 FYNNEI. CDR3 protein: CASSEGRTTNYEQYF. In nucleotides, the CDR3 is TGTGCCAGCAGTGAAGGCAGGACTACAAATTACGAGCAGTACTTC.